Only one count was recorded for the clone carrying this T cell receptor (beta chain). As yet, its antigen is unknown. CDR3 length: 15 amino acids. Germline assignment: CDR1 SNHLY and CDR2 FYNNEI. The V gene end was trimmed by 10 bases and the J gene end by 5 bases; junction bases not matched to a gene: 12. This entry comes from a study of PD-L1 blockade in urothelial cancer. Notes on the study in general: Tumor-associated clones in blood expanded more at 3 weeks in durable-benefit patients.

The assay was immunoSEQ multiplex PCR, and TCRdb's table has in-frame clones only and misses some. The table lists roughly 44,000 clones, roughly four fifths of them singletons. The TCR sequence derives from a man aged 70-80 years with urothelial cancer. Sequences were derived from PBMCs, sampled around atezolizumab (anti-PD-L1) treatment. V and J are TRBV2 and TRBJ2-7; 12 bases are a match to TRBD2. Here the CDR3 reads CATTSGRLTVDEQYF. CDR3 coding DNA: TGTGCCACGACTAGCGGGAGACTTACGGTTGACGAGCAGTACTTC.